A single sample is the source of the 7 T cell receptor beta chains below, sequenced in a study of blood T cell repertoires in COVID-19. Measured with immunoSEQ multiplex PCR; TCRdb has only the in-frame clones, and not every one. The sample has about 270,000 clones; 81% are singletons. The sample was peripheral blood. These receptors were collected from an older woman with active or convalescent COVID-19.

The chain employs TRBV7-9 and TRBJ2-2; 13 positions match TRBD2. CDR3 length: 16 amino acids. With V trimmed by 3 bases and J by 6 bases, 4 bases remained unmatched. Per the germline V gene, CDR1 is SEHNR and CDR2 is FQNEAQ (reference sequence). CDR3 loop: CASSFGTSGDSGELFF. DNA of the CDR3: TGTGCCAGCAGCTTCGGGACTAGCGGGGACTCCGGGGAGCTGTTTTTT.

The chain uses TRBV7-2 and TRBJ2-5; D gene ambiguous. This CDR3 comprises 13 residues. The germline gives CDR1 SGHTA, CDR2 FQGNSA. Trimming stripped 3 bases from V and 5 bases from J, with 10 bases between. The CDR3 reads CASSFNPAETQYF. The CDR3 bases are TGTGCCAGCAGCTTCAACCCCGCGGAGACCCAGTACTTC.

The gene calls are TRBV7-9 and TRBJ2-1; 8 bases fit TRBD1. J lost 3 bases, V lost 4 bases, and 14 bases had no gene match. Germline V lookup: CDR1 SEHNR, CDR2 FQNEAQ (reference sequence). The CDR3 length is 18 residues. CDR3 nucleotides: TGTGCCAGCAGCTCGGTACGGGTAGACAGGGGAAACTACAATGAGCAGTTCTTC. Its protein is CASSSVRVDRGNYNEQFF.

A few counts support this clone. Other DNA sequences from this sample encode an identical CDR3 as well. For the CDR3, the DNA is TGTGCCAGCAGTTGGGCCAGCGGGGGTCGCAATGAGCAGTTCTTC. Its translation: CASSWASGGRNEQFF. The J gene is TRBJ2-1, the V gene TRBV6-5; TRBD2 aligns across 8 bases. CDR1 is MNHEY, CDR2 SVGAGI, per germline. The CDR3 covers 15 residues. V shed 4 bases and J 6 bases; nucleotides not matched to a gene: 8.

The V gene is TRBV9, the J gene TRBJ1-5; maybe TRBD1 (6 bases). CDR3 length: 15 residues. CDR1 is SGDLS and CDR2 is YYNGEE in the germline V gene. V was clipped by 0 bases and J by 3 bases, with 10 bases between them. This chain's CDR3 is CASSVDGGINQPQHF. CDR3 sequence (DNA): TGTGCCAGCAGCGTAGATGGGGGCATCAATCAGCCCCAGCATTTT.

CDR3 bases: TGTGCCAGCAGCCGAGACAGAAATGAGCAGTTCTTC. Translating gives CASSRDRNEQFF. The rearrangement uses TRBV4-2 and TRBJ2-1; perhaps TRBD1 as D (5 bases). V shed 4 bases and J shed 7 bases, with 8 bases lying between them. This CDR3 is built from 12 residues. Germline V gives CDR1 LGHNA, CDR2 YNFKEQ.

This chain joins TRBV19 and TRBJ2-5, with a weak D call TRBD1 (6 bases). The CDR3 extends over 13 amino acids. The V end was cut by 5 bases, the J end by 4 bases, with 11 bases between. CDR1 and CDR2 from the germline V gene are LNHDA and SQIVND (reference sequence). The CDR3 sequence: CASSPLRGETQYF. In DNA, the CDR3 is TGTGCCAGTAGTCCGCTCAGGGGAGAGACCCAGTACTTC. Full variable domain (remainder filled in from reference TRBV19 and TRBJ2-5): DGGITQSPKYLFRKEGQNVTLSCEQNLNHDAMYWYRQDPGQGLRLIYYSQIVNDFQKGDIAEGYSVSREKKESFPLTVTSAQKNPTAFYLCASSPLRGETQYFGPGTRLLVL.